This TCR beta chain was profiled in a study of cytomegalovirus exposure and HLA in healthy donors. Study-wide results and limits: For cytomegalovirus status, the classifier reportedly gave diagnoses with high specificity and sensitivity.

This PCR relied on a set of 60 Vbeta primers and 13 Jbeta primers. Sequenced by immunoSEQ multiplex PCR; TCRdb stores in-frame clones only, minus some. The table has over 70,000 clones, around 70% seen once. For this clone: Antigen specificity is unknown.

CDR3 length equals 14 residues. V lost 6 bases, J lost 6 bases, and 9 bases stayed unmatched. Germline loops: CDR1 ENHRY, CDR2 SYGVKD. The sequence was collected from a man aged 35-49 years in good health and CMV-seropositive. The gene calls are TRBV10-3 and TRBJ1-1, with 8 bases aligning to TRBD1. The sequencing input was PBMCs. Here the CDR3 reads CAIRQGVEYPEAFF. The CDR3 DNA reads as TGTGCCATCAGACAGGGGGTCGAGTATCCTGAAGCTTTCTTT.